The 28 T cell receptor beta chains listed next were all sequenced from one sample in a study of tumor-infiltrating lymphocytes in oesophageal squamous cell carcinoma. Each CDR3 protein is one row after TCRdb ran MiXCR on the reads. The data hold 12,000 or so distinct CDR3 sequences, with more than 55% observed a single time. The sequenced sample consisted of blood. Receptors originate from a female donor with esophageal squamous cell carcinoma.

This chain joins TRBV7-3 and TRBJ2-3; 9 bases match TRBD2. The better agreement between TRBJ2-1 and the DNA end casts doubt on the J call. The CDR3 extends over 15 amino acids. The germline V gene has CDR1 SGHTA and CDR2 FQGTGA. The DNA for the CDR3 is TGTGCCAGCAGCTTAACTAGCGGGGGTATCAATGAGCAGTTCTTC. It specifies CASSLTSGGINEQFF.

The rearrangement uses TRBV28 and TRBJ1-4, with a tentative D call TRBD1 (5 bases). Germline CDR1 MDHEN, CDR2 SYDVKM. V dropped 1 base and J dropped 11 bases, with 11 bases sitting between them. The CDR3 loop spans 13 amino acids. CDR3 amino acids: CASSLSVRVKLFF. CDR3 nucleotides: TGTGCCAGCAGTTTATCCGTCAGGGTGAAACTGTTTTTT. Together with reference TRBV28 and TRBJ1-4, the CDR3 gives the full variable domain: DVKVTQSSRYLVKRTGEKVFLECVQDMDHENMFWYRQDPGLGLRLIYFSYDVKMKEKGDIPEGYSVSREKKERFSLILESASTNQTSMYLCASSLSVRVKLFFGSGTQLSVL.

The CDR3 DNA follows: TGTGCCAGCAGCCCTGGGACTAGCGGGGGGGCGGAAGATACGCAGTACTTC. It specifies CASSPGTSGGAEDTQYF. V gene TRBV7-2 combines with J gene TRBJ2-1; 16 nucleotides match TRBD2. The end of the DNA aligns better with TRBJ2-7, so the J call may be wrong. Germline lookup yields CDR1 SGHTA and CDR2 FQGNSA. The CDR3 contains 17 residues.

The gene calls are TRBV11-2 and TRBJ2-3, with 8 bases lining up with TRBD1. The better agreement between TRBJ2-5 and the DNA end casts doubt on the J call. The CDR3 consists of 15 residues. Looked up from germline, CDR1 is SGHAT and CDR2 is FQNNGV. The CDR3 spells CASSPAGGRQETQYF. The CDR3 bases are TGTGCCAGCAGCCCAGCAGGGGGCAGACAAGAGACCCAGTACTTC.

This clonotype was observed a few times. At one of its ends the junction is not consistent with the germline gene, which may arise from a read error. This chain uses TRBV7-6 with TRBJ2-2; D remains unclear. This CDR3 is 13 amino acids long. CDR1 SGHVS and CDR2 FNYEAQ come from the germline V gene. As DNA, the CDR3 is TGTGCTAGCAGCCCACAGTCATCCGGGGAGCTGTTTTTT. Translated, it gives CASSPQSSGELFF.

Concerning this clonotype itself: A read error may produce the germline difference seen at one junction end. The chain carries TRBV10-3 and TRBJ2-1; TRBD1 is a possible D gene (6 bases). The assigned J gene may be wrong: the sequence end matches TRBJ2-5 better. The germline V gene encodes CDR1 ENHRY and CDR2 SYGVKD. CDR3 length: 14 amino acids. The CDR3 region has the DNA TGTGCCAGCAGTGGGGGCCCAGGGCCAGAGACCCAGTACTTC. This translates into CASSGGPGPETQYF.

V and J are TRBV24-1 and TRBJ2-3, with D tentatively TRBD1 (6 bases). The end of the DNA is better explained by TRBJ2-5, so the J call may be wrong. Germline values: CDR1 KGHDR, CDR2 SFDVKD. The CDR3 length is 15 residues. The CDR3 reads CATSDWQGSQETQYF. CDR3 DNA: TGTGCCACCAGTGATTGGCAGGGGTCCCAAGAGACCCAGTACTTC.

The chain combines TRBV6-2 or TRBV6-3 with TRBJ1-1, with D possibly matching TRBD2 (6 bases). The DNA end is a closer match to TRBJ2-7, so the J assignment may be wrong. Per germline, CDR1 MNHEY and CDR2 SVGEGT. The CDR3 is 14 residues long. The CDR3 nucleotides are TGTGCCTTGACTGGGGAAACTAGCTCATACGAGCAGTACTTC. It specifies CALTGETSSYEQYF.

The chain recombines TRBV10-1 with TRBJ2-1, with a tentative D call TRBD2 (5 bases). The closer fit of TRBJ2-7 to the DNA end suggests the J call may be wrong. This CDR3 is built from 12 residues. CDR1 WNHNN and CDR2 SYGVQD come from the germline V gene (reference sequence). The CDR3 loop reads CASSERGYEQYF. The CDR3 DNA sequence: TGCGCCAGCAGTGAGCGGGGTTACGAGCAGTACTTC.

This chain links TRBV7-9 with TRBJ2-7; maybe TRBD2 (6 bases). V was pared by 1 base and J by 2 bases, with 12 bases between. The V gene's germline CDR1 is SEHNR and CDR2 FQNEAQ (reference sequence). The length of the CDR3 is 15 residues. CDR3 in amino acids: CASSLEGGGPYEQYF. The DNA of the CDR3 is TGTGCCAGCAGCTTAGAAGGTGGAGGGCCCTACGAGCAGTACTTC.

With respect to this clonotype: One junction end does not reproduce the germline sequence, and a read error may be involved. This rearrangement joins TRBV5-6 to TRBJ1-6; D not resolved. CDR3 length: 14 amino acids. Germline CDR1 and CDR2: SGHDT and YYEEEE. Here the CDR3 DNA reads TGTGCCAGCAGTATGTTGGCAGACTACAATGAGCAGTACTTT. Protein sequence: CASSMLADYNEQYF. The whole variable domain, remainder taken from reference TRBV5-6 and TRBJ1-6, is DAGVTQSPTHLIKTRGQQVTLRCSPKSGHDTVSWYQQALGQGPQFIFQYYEEEERQRGNFPDRFSGHQFPNYSSELNVNALLLGDSALYLCASSMLADYNEQYFGNGTRLTVT.

The rearrangement uses TRBV5-1 and TRBJ2-5; a possible D gene is TRBD1 (5 bases). The last part of the DNA fits TRBJ2-1 better; the J call may be wrong. The CDR3 is made up of 11 amino acids. Germline V gene data show CDR1 as SGHRS and CDR2 as YFSETQ. CDR3 sequence (DNA): TGCGCCAGCAGCTTGGGGGGCCTCCAGTTCTTC. The encoded protein is CASSLGGLQFF.

This clonotype was counted a few times. V is TRBV7-3 and J is TRBJ2-1; 7 nucleotides agree with TRBD2. The trim removed 1 base at V and 6 bases at J, leaving 6 bases unmatched. CDR3 length equals 15 residues. CDR1 and CDR2 from the germline V gene are SGHTA and FQGTGA. The CDR3, as DNA: TGTGCCAGCAGCTTAAGTTTTTCTAGCGGCAATGAGCAGTTCTTC. Translating it yields CASSLSFSSGNEQFF.

The rearrangement joins TRBV6-1 to TRBJ2-3; D unresolved. Trimming stripped 9 bases from V and 11 bases from J, with 15 bases between. CDR3 length: 11 amino acids. Germline CDR1 and CDR2: MNHNS and SASEGT. In nucleotides, the CDR3 is TGTGCCAGACCTAAGACCAGAAGGCAGTATTTT. Translation: CARPKTRRQYF.

Ten or more counts support this clonotype. J is TRBJ1-1 and V is TRBV7-3; 8 bases are a match to TRBD1. This CDR3 is 13 amino acids long. J lost 4 bases, V lost 5 bases, and 3 bases had no gene match. Germline V gene lookup returns CDR1 SGHTA and CDR2 FQGTGA. The CDR3 coding sequence is TGTGCCAGCAGCCCTACAGGGGGCACTGAAGCTTTCTTT. It codes for CASSPTGGTEAFF. Combining the CDR3 with reference TRBV7-3 and TRBJ1-1 gives the whole variable domain GAGVSQTPSNKVTEKGKYVELRCDPISGHTALYWYRQSLGQGPEFLIYFQGTGAADDSGLPNDRFFAVRPEGSVSTLKIQRTERGDSAVYLCASSPTGGTEAFFGQGTRLTVV.

The chain recombines TRBV7-8 with TRBJ2-1; 7 nucleotides line up with TRBD2. This CDR3 has 16 residues. The V and J ends lost 1 base and 3 bases, in that order; junction bases with no gene match: 6. Germline-derived CDR1 and CDR2 are SGHVS and FQNEAQ. In DNA, the CDR3 is TGTGCCAGCAGCTTAGTTCCGGCGGGAGTCTACAATGAGCAGTTCTTC. Translated, it gives CASSLVPAGVYNEQFF. Using reference TRBV7-8 and TRBJ2-1 for the parts outside the CDR3, the full variable domain is GAGVSQSPRYKVAKRGQDVALRCDPISGHVSLFWYQQALGQGPEFLTYFQNEAQLDKSGLPSDRFFAERPEGSVSTLKIQRTQQEDSAVYLCASSLVPAGVYNEQFFGPGTRLTVL.

The J gene is TRBJ2-4, the V gene TRBV7-2, with 9 positions matching TRBD2. V dropped 5 bases and J dropped 8; count of bases not matched to a gene: 13. Germline V gene lookup returns CDR1 SGHTA and CDR2 FQGNSA. The CDR3 covers 16 residues. CDR3 in amino acids: CASSLQGGRAADIQYF. As DNA, the CDR3 is TGTGCCAGCAGCCTCCAGGGCGGGAGGGCGGCGGACATTCAGTACTTC.

The chain combines TRBV2 with TRBJ2-1, with TRBD1 matching 7 bases. Near its end, the DNA agrees better with TRBJ2-7, so the J call may be wrong. The CDR3 totals 11 residues. The germline CDR1 and CDR2 sequences are SNHLY and FYNNEI. The CDR3: CAINRGYEQYF. The CDR3 nucleotides are TGTGCCATAAACAGGGGTTACGAGCAGTACTTC.

The chain combines TRBV6-6 with TRBJ2-1, with no clear D. Germline V gene sequence: CDR1 MNHNY, CDR2 SVGAGI (reference sequence). Between the trimmed V and J ends, which lost 5 bases and 9 bases, there was a span of 8 bases. This CDR3 is built from 11 residues. CDR3 protein: CASSALIEQFF. The CDR3 nucleotides read TGTGCCAGCAGTGCACTAATTGAGCAGTTCTTC.

The V and J genes are TRBV7-9 and TRBJ2-4; TRBD1 matches 8 bases. The DNA end is more similar to TRBJ2-7, so the J call may be wrong. This CDR3 comprises 15 residues. CDR1 is SEHNR and CDR2 is FQNEAQ in the germline V gene (reference sequence). CDR3 residues: CASSLTAGGGYEQYF. DNA of the CDR3: TGTGCCAGCAGCTTAACGGCAGGGGGCGGTTACGAGCAGTACTTC.

The genes are TRBV7-2 and TRBJ2-1; D remains ambiguous. Trimming cost V 1 base and J 4 bases, with 11 bases left between them. CDR3 size: 15 residues. Germline V CDR1 and CDR2: SGHTA, FQGNSA. CDR3 loop: CASSLGGYAYNEQFF. In DNA, the CDR3 is TGTGCCAGCAGCTTAGGCGGCTACGCATACAATGAGCAGTTCTTC.

This clonotype was counted only a few times. V is TRBV7-9 and J is TRBJ2-1; 8 nucleotides match TRBD1. Germline trimming cut 4 bases from V and 6 bases from J; bases unmatched to any gene: 8. The CDR3 extends over 15 amino acids. Germline assignment: CDR1 SEHNR and CDR2 FQNEAQ (reference sequence). The CDR3 loop is CASSSHDRGINEQFF. The CDR3 DNA is TGTGCCAGCAGCTCTCATGACAGGGGCATCAATGAGCAGTTCTTC. The variable domain in full, completed from reference TRBV7-9 and TRBJ2-1, reads DTGVSQNPRHKITKRGQNVTFRCDPISEHNRLYWYRQTLGQGPEFLTYFQNEAQLEKSRLLSDRFSAERPKGSFSTLEIQRTEQGDSAMYLCASSSHDRGINEQFFGPGTRLTVL.

This clonotype was recorded at least ten times. The V and J genes are TRBV27 and TRBJ1-1; TRBD1 matches 7 bases. Germline loops: CDR1 MNHEY, CDR2 SMNVEV (reference sequence). The trim removed 3 bases at V and 1 base at J, leaving 11 bases unmatched. This CDR3 region has 17 residues. Written as DNA, the CDR3 is TGTGCCAGCAGTTTTGTCAGGACAGGCAGGGAGAACACTGAAGCTTTCTTT. It is translated as CASSFVRTGRENTEAFF.

V and J are TRBV6-2 or TRBV6-3 and TRBJ2-1, with a tentative D call TRBD2 (6 bases). The tail of the sequence fits TRBJ2-7 better, so the J call may be wrong. The CDR3 runs 15 residues. The germline V gene has CDR1 MNHEY and CDR2 SVGEGT. The CDR3 reads CASSPTHRGIDEQYF. Written as DNA, the CDR3 is TGTGCCAGCAGTCCTACACACCGGGGGATCGACGAGCAGTACTTC.

The V call is TRBV7-3, the J call TRBJ2-1; D uncertain. In germline, CDR1 is SGHTA, CDR2 FQGTGA. V was cut by 5 bases and J by 0 bases, with 14 bases left in between. The CDR3 length is 16 residues. The DNA of the CDR3 is TGTGCCAGCAGCCCATCGGTTGTGAGCTCCTACAATGAGCAGTTCTTC. Its translation is CASSPSVVSSYNEQFF.

This chain uses TRBV2 with TRBJ1-1; D is unresolved. Per germline, CDR1 SNHLY and CDR2 FYNNEI. Trimming took 8 bases from V and 4 from J, leaving 14 bases between them. The length of the CDR3 is 13 residues. The CDR3 sequence is CASQDRLATEAFF. As DNA, the CDR3 is TGTGCCAGCCAAGACCGGTTAGCCACTGAAGCTTTCTTT. Complete variable domain (other parts from reference TRBV2 and TRBJ1-1): EPEVTQTPSHQVTQMGQEVILRCVPISNHLYFYWYRQILGQKVEFLVSFYNNEISEKSEIFDDQFSVERPDGSNFTLKIRSTKLEDSAMYFCASQDRLATEAFFGQGTRLTVV.

The CDR3 protein is CASHNGQETQYF. For the CDR3, the DNA is TGTGCCAGCCACAATGGACAAGAGACCCAGTACTTC. J is TRBJ2-7 and V is TRBV6-1; no firm D call. With the DNA end fitting TRBJ2-5 better, the J assignment may be wrong. There are 12 residues in the CDR3. The V gene's germline CDR1 is MNHNS and CDR2 SASEGT.

The table lists this clonotype with a few counts. Since the CDR3 does not end with the conserved phenylalanine or tryptophan, this likely comes from a read error. No DNA is shown, since the ends of the CDR3 on it are uncertain; the CDR3 is the one TCRdb lists. The chain links TRBV6-1 to TRBJ2-6; the listed D gene, TRBD1, was not tested against the DNA. The CDR3 numbers 18 amino acids, ends counted. From germline, CDR1 is MNHNS and CDR2 SASEGT. CDR3 sequence reads: CASRESGASSYNEQFFGA.